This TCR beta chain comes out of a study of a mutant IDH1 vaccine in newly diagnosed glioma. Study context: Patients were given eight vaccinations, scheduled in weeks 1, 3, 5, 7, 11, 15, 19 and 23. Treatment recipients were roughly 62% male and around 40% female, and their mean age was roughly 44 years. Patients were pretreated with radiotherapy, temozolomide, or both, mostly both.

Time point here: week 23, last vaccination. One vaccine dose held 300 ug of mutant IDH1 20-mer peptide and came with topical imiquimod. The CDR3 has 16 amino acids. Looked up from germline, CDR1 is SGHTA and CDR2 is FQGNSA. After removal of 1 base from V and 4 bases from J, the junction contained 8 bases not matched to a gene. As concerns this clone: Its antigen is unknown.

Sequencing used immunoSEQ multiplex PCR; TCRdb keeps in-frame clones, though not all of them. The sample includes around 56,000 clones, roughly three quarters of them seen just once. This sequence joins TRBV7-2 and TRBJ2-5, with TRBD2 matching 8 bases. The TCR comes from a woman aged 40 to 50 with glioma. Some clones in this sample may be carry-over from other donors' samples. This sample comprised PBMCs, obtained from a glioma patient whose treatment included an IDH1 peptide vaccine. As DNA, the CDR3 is TGTGCCAGCAGCTTAGAAAGTGCGGGGGGAAGAGAGACCCAGTACTTC. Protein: CASSLESAGGRETQYF.